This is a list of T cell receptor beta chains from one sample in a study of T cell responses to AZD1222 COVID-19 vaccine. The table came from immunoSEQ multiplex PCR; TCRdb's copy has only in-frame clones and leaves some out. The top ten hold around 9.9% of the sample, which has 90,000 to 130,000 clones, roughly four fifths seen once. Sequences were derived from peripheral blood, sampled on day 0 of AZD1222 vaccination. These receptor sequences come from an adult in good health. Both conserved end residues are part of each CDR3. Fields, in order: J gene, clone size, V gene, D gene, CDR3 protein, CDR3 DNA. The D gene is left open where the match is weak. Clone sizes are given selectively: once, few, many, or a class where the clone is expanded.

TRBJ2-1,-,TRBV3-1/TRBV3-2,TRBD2,CASSQIRTSATMRQFF,TGTGCCAGCAGCCAGATACGGACTAGCGCTACAATGAGGCAGTTCTTC
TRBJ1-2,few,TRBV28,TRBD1,CASKTGGVDYGYTF,TGTGCCAGCAAGACAGGGGGCGTAGACTATGGCTACACCTTC
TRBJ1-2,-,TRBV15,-,CATSRDLGMGGYTF,TGTGCCACCAGCAGAGATCTCGGTATGGGCGGCTACACCTTC
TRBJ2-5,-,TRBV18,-,CASSPRSQTRETQYF,TGTGCCAGCTCACCACGGTCCCAGACAAGGGAGACCCAGTACTTC
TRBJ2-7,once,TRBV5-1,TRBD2,CASSSNSGGLAGSYEQYF,TGCGCCAGCAGCTCGAACTCCGGGGGGCTAGCGGGGTCCTACGAGCAGTACTTC
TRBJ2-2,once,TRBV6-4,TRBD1,CASGPGGPTGELFF,TGTGCCAGCGGACCAGGGGGTCCCACCGGGGAGCTGTTTTTT
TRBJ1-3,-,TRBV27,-,CASSFVSGNTIYF,TGTGCCAGCAGTTTTGTCTCTGGAAACACCATATATTTT
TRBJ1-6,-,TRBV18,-,CASSASAYNSPLHF,TGTGCCAGCTCTGCCTCGGCCTATAATTCACCCCTCCACTTT
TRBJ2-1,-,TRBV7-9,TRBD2,CATPLGGGGPLEFF,TGTGCCACCCCCCTTGGGGGGGGAGGCCCCTTGGAGTTCTTC
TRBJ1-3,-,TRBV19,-,CASSMSGSGNTIYF,TGTGCCAGTAGTATGTCGGGCTCTGGAAACACCATATATTTT
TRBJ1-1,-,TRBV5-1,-,CASSLGGALGNTEAFF,TGCGCCAGCAGCTTGGGAGGGGCCCTAGGGAACACTGAAGCTTTCTTT
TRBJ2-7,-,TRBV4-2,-,CASSQARESYEQYF,TGTGCCAGCAGCCAAGCTAGGGAGTCCTACGAGCAGTACTTC
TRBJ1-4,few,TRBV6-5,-,CASITTNEKLFF,TGTGCCAGCATTACAACTAATGAAAAACTGTTTTTT
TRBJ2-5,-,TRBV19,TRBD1,CASSMDRAPETQYF,TGTGCCAGTAGTATGGACAGGGCCCCAGAGACCCAGTACTTC
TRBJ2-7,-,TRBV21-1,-,CASSKAVRDRGHEQYF,TGTGCCAGCAGCAAAGCAGTAAGGGACAGGGGGCACGAGCAGTACTTC
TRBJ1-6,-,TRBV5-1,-,CASSPDGRGSALHF,TGCGCCAGCAGCCCCGACGGCAGGGGTTCGGCCCTCCACTTT
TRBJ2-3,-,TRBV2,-,CASNTQGREDTQYF,TGTGCCAGCAACACACAGGGAAGAGAAGATACGCAGTATTTT
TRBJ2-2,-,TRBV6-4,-,CASSGYTGELFF,TGTGCCAGCAGTGGATACACCGGGGAGCTGTTTTTT
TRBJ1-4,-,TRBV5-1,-,CASSLAEGRNEKLFF,TGCGCCAGCAGCTTGGCCGAAGGGAGGAATGAAAAACTGTTTTTT
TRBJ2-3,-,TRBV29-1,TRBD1,CSVGASAGGSTDTQYF,TGCAGCGTTGGGGCTTCGGCAGGGGGTAGCACAGATACGCAGTATTTT
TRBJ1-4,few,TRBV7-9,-,CASSFQSSREKLFF,TGTGCCAGCAGCTTTCAATCGTCGAGGGAAAAACTGTTTTTT
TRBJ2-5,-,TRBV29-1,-,CSVDRGQETQYF,TGCAGCGTTGACAGGGGCCAAGAGACCCAGTACTTC
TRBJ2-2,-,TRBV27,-,CASSVQGAIAGDSGTGELFF,TGTGCCAGCAGTGTACAGGGGGCGATAGCGGGAGATTCGGGCACCGGGGAGCTGTTTTTT
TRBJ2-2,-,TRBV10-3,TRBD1,CAISGGQAAGELFF,TGTGCCATCAGTGGAGGACAGGCCGCCGGGGAGCTGTTTTTT
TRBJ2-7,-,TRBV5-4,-,CASSLQGIRYF,TGTGCCAGCAGCTTGCAGGGGATTAGGTACTTC
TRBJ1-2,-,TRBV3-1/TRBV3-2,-,CASSPRQQTNYGYTF,TGTGCCAGCAGCCCCCGGCAGCAGACTAACTATGGCTACACCTTC
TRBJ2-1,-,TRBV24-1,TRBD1,CATSEFRTGGWKEQFF,TGTGCCACCAGTGAATTCAGGACAGGGGGCTGGAAGGAGCAGTTCTTC
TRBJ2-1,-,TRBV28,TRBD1,CASGQGGYNEQFF,TGTGCCAGTGGACAGGGGGGTTACAATGAGCAGTTCTTC
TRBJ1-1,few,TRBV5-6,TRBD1,CASSLKDRVGTEAFF,TGTGCCAGCAGCTTAAAGGACAGGGTGGGCACTGAAGCTTTCTTT
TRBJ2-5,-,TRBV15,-,CATSRDLEVPSAETQYF,TGTGCCACCAGCAGAGATCTAGAAGTCCCTAGCGCCGAGACCCAGTACTTC
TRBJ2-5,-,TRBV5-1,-,CASSRDGKETQYF,TGCGCCAGCAGCCGGGACGGAAAAGAGACCCAGTACTTC
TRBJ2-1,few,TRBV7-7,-,CASSLRRAGYNEQFF,TGTGCTAGCAGCCTCCGACGGGCTGGCTACAATGAGCAGTTCTTC
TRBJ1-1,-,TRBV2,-,CASSYDWTANTEAFF,TGTGCCAGCAGTTACGATTGGACGGCGAACACTGAAGCTTTCTTT
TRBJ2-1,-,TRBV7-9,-,CASSFSRGLAAYYNEQFF,TGTGCCAGCAGCTTTTCCCGGGGGCTAGCGGCATACTACAATGAGCAGTTCTTC
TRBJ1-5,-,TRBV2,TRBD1,CASRVPGQGNQPQHF,TGTGCCAGCAGGGTACCCGGACAGGGCAATCAGCCCCAGCATTTT
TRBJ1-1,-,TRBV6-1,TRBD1,CASSEAGTENTEAFF,TGTGCCAGCAGTGAAGCCGGGACAGAGAACACTGAAGCTTTCTTT
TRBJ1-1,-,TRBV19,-,CASTLSGGGSEAFF,TGTGCCAGTACCCTATCCGGGGGTGGGTCTGAAGCTTTCTTT
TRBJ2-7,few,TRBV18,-,CASSPTRTSPVGEQYF,TGTGCCAGCTCACCAACCAGGACATCTCCTGTGGGCGAGCAGTACTTC
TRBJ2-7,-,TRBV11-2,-,CASSLGEDYEQYF,TGTGCCAGCAGCTTAGGGGAGGACTACGAGCAGTACTTC
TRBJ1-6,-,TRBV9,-,CASSVARGKGNSPLHF,TGTGCCAGCAGCGTAGCTAGGGGAAAGGGTAATTCACCCCTCCACTTT
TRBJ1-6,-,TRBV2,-,CASGGVRDSPLHF,TGTGCCAGTGGGGGAGTTAGGGATTCACCCCTCCACTTT
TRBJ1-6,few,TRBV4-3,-,CASSQDSGLGSSPLHF,TGCGCCAGCAGCCAAGACTCCGGGCTCGGGAGTTCACCCCTCCACTTT